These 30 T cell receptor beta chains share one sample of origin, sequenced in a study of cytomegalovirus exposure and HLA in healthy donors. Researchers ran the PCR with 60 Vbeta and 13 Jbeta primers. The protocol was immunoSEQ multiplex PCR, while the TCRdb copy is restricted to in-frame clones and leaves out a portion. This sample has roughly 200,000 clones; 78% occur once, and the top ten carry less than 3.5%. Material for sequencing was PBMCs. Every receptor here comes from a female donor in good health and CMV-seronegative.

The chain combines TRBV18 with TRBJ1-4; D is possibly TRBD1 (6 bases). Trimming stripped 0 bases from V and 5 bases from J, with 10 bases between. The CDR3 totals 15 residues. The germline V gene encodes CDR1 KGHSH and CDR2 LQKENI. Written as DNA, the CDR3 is TGTGCCAGCTCACCACCGGGTAGGGGGAATGAAAAACTGTTTTTT. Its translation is CASSPPGRGNEKLFF.

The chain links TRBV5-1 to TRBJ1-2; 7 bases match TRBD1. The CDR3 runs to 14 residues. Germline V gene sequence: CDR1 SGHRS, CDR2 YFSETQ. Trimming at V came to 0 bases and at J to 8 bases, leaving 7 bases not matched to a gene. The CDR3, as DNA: TGCGCCAGCAGCTTGGGAGGGACAGCGGACGGCTACACCTTC. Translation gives CASSLGGTADGYTF. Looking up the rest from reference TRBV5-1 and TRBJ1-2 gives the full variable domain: KAGVTQTPRYLIKTRGQQVTLSCSPISGHRSVSWYQQTPGQGLQFLFEYFSETQRNKGNFPGRFSGRQFSNSRSEMNVSTLELGDSALYLCASSLGGTADGYTFGSGTRLTVV.

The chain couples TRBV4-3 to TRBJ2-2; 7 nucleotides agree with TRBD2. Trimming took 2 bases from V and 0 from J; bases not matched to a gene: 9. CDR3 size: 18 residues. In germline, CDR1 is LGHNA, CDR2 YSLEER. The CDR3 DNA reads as TGCGCCAGCAGCCAACTTCTCCGGGACTACTCGAACACCGGGGAGCTGTTTTTT. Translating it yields CASSQLLRDYSNTGELFF.

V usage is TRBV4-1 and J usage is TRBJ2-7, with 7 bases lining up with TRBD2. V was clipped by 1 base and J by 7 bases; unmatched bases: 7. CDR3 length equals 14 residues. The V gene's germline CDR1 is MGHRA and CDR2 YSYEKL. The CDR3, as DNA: TGCGCCAGCAGCCAAGCCGGCGGGGGAGGAGAGCAGTACTTC. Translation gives CASSQAGGGGEQYF.

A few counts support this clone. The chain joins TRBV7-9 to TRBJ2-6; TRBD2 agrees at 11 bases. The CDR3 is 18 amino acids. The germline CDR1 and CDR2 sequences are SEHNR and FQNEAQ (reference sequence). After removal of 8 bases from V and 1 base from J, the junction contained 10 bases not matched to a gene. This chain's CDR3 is CASAPTSSGRSGANVLTF. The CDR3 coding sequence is TGTGCCAGCGCTCCAACCTCTAGCGGGAGGTCTGGGGCCAACGTCCTGACTTTC.

CDR3 coding DNA: TGTGCCAGCTCACGTCAGGGAAACACCGGGGAGCTGTTTTTT. The encoded protein is CASSRQGNTGELFF. The chain has TRBV18 and TRBJ2-2, with D perhaps matching TRBD1 (5 bases). This CDR3 region has 14 residues. Germline CDR1 and CDR2: KGHSH and LQKENI. Trimming removed 4 bases from V and 2 bases from J, with 8 bases in between.

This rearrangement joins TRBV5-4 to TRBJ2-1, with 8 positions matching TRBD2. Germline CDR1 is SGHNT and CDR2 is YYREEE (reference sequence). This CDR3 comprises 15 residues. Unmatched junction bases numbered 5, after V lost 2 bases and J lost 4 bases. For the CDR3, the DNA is TGTGCCAGCAGCTTACCGGGACTAGTATACAATGAGCAGTTCTTC. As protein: CASSLPGLVYNEQFF.

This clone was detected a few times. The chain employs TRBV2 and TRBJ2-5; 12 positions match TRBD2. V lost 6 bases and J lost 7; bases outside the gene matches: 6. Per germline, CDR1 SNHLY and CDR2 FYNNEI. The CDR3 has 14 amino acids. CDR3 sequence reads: CASRSSGGAGTQYF. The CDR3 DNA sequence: TGTGCCAGCAGGTCTAGCGGGGGGGCTGGGACCCAGTACTTC.

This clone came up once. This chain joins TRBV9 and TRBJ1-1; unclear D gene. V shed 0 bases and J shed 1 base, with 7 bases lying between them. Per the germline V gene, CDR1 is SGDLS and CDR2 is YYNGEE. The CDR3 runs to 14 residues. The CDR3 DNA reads TGTGCCAGCAGCGTAGCTACGAGGAACACTGAAGCTTTCTTT. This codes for CASSVATRNTEAFF. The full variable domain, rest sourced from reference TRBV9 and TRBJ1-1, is DSGVTQTPKHLITATGQRVTLRCSPRSGDLSVYWYQQSLDQGLQFLIQYYNGEERAKGNILERFSAQQFPDLHSELNLSSLELGDSALYFCASSVATRNTEAFFGQGTRLTVV.

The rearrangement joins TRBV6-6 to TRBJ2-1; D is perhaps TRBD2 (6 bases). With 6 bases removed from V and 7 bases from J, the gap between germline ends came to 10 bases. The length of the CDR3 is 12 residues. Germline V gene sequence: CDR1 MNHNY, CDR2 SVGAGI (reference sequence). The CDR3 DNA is TGTGCCAGCAGCCCCGCGGGGAATGAGCAGTTCTTC. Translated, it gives CASSPAGNEQFF.

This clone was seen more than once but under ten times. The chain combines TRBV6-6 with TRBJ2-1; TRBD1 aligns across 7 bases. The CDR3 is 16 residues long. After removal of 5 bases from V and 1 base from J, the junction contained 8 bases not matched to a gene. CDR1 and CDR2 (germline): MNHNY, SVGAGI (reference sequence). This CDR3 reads CASSRDRVMSYNEQFF. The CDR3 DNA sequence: TGTGCCAGCAGTAGAGACAGGGTTATGTCCTACAATGAGCAGTTCTTC.

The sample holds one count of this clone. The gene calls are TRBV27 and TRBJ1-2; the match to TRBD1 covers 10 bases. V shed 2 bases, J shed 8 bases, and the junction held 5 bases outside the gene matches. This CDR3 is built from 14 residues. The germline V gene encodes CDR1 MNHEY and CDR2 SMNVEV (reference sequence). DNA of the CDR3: TGTGCCAGCAGTTTAATAGGGACAGGGGTCGGCTACACCTTC. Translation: CASSLIGTGVGYTF.

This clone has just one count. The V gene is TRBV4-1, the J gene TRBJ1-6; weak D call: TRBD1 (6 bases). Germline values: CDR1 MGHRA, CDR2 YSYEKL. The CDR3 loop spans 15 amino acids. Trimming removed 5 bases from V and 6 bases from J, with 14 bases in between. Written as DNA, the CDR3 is TGCGCCAGCAGCTTAACAGGGCCGTTTAATTCACCCCTCCACTTT. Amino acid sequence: CASSLTGPFNSPLHF.

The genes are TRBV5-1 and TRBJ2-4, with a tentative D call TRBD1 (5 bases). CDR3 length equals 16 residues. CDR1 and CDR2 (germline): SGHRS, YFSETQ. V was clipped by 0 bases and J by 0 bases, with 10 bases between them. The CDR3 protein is CASSLGGALAKNIQYF. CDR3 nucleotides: TGCGCCAGCAGCTTGGGTGGGGCACTAGCCAAAAACATTCAGTACTTC.

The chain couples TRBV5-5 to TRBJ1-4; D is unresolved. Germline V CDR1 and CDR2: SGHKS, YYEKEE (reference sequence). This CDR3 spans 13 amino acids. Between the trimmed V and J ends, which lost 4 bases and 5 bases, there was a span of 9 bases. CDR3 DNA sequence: TGTGCCAGCAGCAGGAACAGAAATGAAAAACTGTTTTTT. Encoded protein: CASSRNRNEKLFF.

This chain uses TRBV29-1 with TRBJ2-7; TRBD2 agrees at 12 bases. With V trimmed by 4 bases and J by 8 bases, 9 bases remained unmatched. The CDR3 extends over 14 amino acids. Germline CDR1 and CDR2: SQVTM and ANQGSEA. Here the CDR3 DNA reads TGCAGCGTTGTTGCGGGACTAGCGGGTACGAAGCAGTACTTC. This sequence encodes CSVVAGLAGTKQYF.

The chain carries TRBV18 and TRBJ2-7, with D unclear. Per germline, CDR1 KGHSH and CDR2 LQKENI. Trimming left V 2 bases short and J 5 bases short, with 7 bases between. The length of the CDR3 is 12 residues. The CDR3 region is CASSPSSDEQYF. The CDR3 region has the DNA TGTGCCAGCTCACCATCATCGGACGAGCAGTACTTC. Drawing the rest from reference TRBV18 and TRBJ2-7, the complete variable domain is NAGVMQNPRHLVRRRGQEARLRCSPMKGHSHVYWYRQLPEEGLKFMVYLQKENIIDESGMPKERFSAEFPKEGPSILRIQQVVRGDSAAYFCASSPSSDEQYFGPGTRLTVT.

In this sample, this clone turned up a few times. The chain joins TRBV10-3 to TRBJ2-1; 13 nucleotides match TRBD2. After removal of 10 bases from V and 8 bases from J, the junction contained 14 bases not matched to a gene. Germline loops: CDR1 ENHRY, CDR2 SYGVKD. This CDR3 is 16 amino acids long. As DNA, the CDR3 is TGTGCCACTAACCCCGGACTAGCGGGAGTAATTGATGAGCAGTTCTTC. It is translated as CATNPGLAGVIDEQFF.

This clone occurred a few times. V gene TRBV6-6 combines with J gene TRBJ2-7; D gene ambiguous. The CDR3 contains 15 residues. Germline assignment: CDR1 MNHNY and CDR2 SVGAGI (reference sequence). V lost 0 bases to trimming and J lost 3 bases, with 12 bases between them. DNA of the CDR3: TGTGCCAGCAGTTACTCGAGTAACAGTCACTACGAGCAGTACTTC. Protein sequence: CASSYSSNSHYEQYF.

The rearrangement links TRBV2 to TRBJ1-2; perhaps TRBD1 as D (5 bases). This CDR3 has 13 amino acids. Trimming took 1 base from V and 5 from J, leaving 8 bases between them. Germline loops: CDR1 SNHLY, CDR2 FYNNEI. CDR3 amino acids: CASSEGGGYGYTF. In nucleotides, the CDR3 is TGTGCCAGCAGTGAAGGCGGGGGATATGGCTACACCTTC.

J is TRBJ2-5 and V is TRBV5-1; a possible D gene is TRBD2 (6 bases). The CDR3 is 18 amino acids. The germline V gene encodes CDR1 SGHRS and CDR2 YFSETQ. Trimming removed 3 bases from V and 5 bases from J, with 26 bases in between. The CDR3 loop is CASSSAWGVRGREETQYF. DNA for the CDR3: TGCGCCAGCAGCTCGGCGTGGGGGGTCCGGGGGAGAGAGGAGACCCAGTACTTC.

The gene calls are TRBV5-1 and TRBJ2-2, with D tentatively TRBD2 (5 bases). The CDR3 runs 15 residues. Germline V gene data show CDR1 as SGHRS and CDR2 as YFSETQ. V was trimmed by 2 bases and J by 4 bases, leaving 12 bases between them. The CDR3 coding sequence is TGCGCCAGCAGCTTCGTAACGGGGAGCACCGGGGAGCTGTTTTTT. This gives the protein CASSFVTGSTGELFF.

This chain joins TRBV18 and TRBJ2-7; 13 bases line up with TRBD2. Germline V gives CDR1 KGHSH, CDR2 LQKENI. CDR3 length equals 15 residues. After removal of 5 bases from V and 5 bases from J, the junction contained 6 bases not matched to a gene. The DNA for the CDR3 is TGTGCCAGCTCATCGACTAGCGGGAGGATCCACGAGCAGTACTTC. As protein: CASSSTSGRIHEQYF.

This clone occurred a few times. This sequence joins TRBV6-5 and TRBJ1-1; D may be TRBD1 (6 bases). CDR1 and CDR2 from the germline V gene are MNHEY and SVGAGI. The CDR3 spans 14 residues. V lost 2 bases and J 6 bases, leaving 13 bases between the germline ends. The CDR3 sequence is CASSYTYRDPEAFF. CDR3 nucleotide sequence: TGTGCCAGCAGTTACACCTACAGGGACCCTGAAGCTTTCTTT.

The chain's CDR3 is CASGSFPGSNQPQHF. The DNA for the CDR3 is TGTGCCAGCGGGTCATTTCCAGGGTCAAATCAGCCCCAGCATTTT. The chain links TRBV6-1 to TRBJ1-5; TRBD1 is a possible D gene (5 bases). The length of the CDR3 is 15 residues. Germline CDR1 and CDR2: MNHNS and SASEGT. V lost 8 bases, J lost 4 bases, and 18 bases lay in between.

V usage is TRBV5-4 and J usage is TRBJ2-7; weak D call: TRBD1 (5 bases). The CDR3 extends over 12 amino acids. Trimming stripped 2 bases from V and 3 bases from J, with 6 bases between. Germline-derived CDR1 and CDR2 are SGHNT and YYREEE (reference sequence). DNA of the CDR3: TGTGCCAGCAGCTTAAGGGGCTACGAGCAGTACTTC. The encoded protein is CASSLRGYEQYF. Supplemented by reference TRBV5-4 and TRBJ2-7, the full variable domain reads ETGVTQSPTHLIKTRGQQVTLRCSSQSGHNTVSWYQQALGQGPQFIFQYYREEENGRGNFPPRFSGLQFPNYSSELNVNALELDDSALYLCASSLRGYEQYFGPGTRLTVT.

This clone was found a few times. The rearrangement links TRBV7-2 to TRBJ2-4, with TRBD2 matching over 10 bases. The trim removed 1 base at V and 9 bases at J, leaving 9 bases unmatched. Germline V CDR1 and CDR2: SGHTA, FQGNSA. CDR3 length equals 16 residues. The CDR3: CASSLEGGLALGIQYF. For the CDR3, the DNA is TGTGCCAGCAGCTTAGAGGGGGGACTAGCGTTGGGCATTCAGTACTTC.

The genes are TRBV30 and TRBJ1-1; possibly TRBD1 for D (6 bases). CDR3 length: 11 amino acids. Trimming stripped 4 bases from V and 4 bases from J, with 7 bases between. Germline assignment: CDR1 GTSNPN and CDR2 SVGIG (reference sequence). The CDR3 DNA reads TGTGCCTGGAACAGGGCCACTGAAGCTTTCTTT. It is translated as CAWNRATEAFF.

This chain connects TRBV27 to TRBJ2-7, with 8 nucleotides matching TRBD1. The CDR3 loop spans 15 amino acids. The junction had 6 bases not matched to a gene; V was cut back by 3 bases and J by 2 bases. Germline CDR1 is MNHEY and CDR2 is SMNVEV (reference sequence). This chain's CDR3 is CASSFWTGYPYEQYF. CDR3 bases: TGTGCCAGCAGTTTCTGGACAGGGTACCCCTACGAGCAGTACTTC.

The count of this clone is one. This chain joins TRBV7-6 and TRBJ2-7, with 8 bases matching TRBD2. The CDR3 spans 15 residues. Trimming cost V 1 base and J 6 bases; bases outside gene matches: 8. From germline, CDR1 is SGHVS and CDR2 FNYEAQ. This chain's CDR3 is CASSLGVSGIGEQYF. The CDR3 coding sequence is TGTGCCAGCAGCTTAGGGGTTAGCGGGATCGGCGAGCAGTACTTC.